The sequence of this T cell receptor beta chain was determined in a study of blood T cell repertoires in COVID-19. Study overall: Acute and convalescent COVID-19 specimens originated in the United States, Italy and Spain. Sample material is recorded as cDNA or gDNA derived from T cells, B-cell-depleted T cells, or PBMCs.

The germline CDR1 and CDR2 sequences are MGHRA and YSYEKL. CDR3 size: 16 residues. Trimming took 0 bases from V and 6 from J; bases not matched to a gene: 7. Original processing notes: The assay estimated nucleated cells by amplifying reference gene primers. This table comes from immunoSEQ multiplex PCR, and its TCRdb copy is limited to in-frame clones, with some not included. V, J and clone size derive from that table, while D and trimming were established from the DNA sequence. The data hold tens of thousands of clones, with almost 85% observed a single time. The clonotype originates from a man aged 45-65 years with active or convalescent COVID-19. Sequencing was carried out using peripheral blood. The chain links TRBV4-1 to TRBJ2-3, with 9 bases aligning to TRBD2. CDR3 sequence: CASSQDLGAGGDTQYF. The CDR3 DNA follows: TGCGCCAGCAGCCAAGATCTCGGGGCGGGGGGGGATACGCAGTATTTT.